This TCR beta chain is drawn from a study of T cell changes during pregnancy in multiple sclerosis. Produced via immunoSEQ multiplex PCR; TCRdb's table is partial and in-frame only. Here the sample spans about 69,000 clones, roughly 90% being singletons. The CDR3 is 17 amino acids. Germline lookup yields CDR1 LNHDA and CDR2 SQIVND (reference sequence). Trimming removed 3 bases from V and 13 bases from J; junction bases left unmatched: 20. This chain connects TRBV19 to TRBJ2-3; 9 bases match TRBD2. This TCR came from a female donor in good health, enrolled as a control in a pregnancy study. Sequenced material: CD4+ T cells from peripheral blood mononuclear cells, taken in the third trimester of pregnancy. In DNA form, the CDR3 reads TGTGCCAGTAGTATGATTGGGTTAGCGGGGGCCTCGGGTGTTAAGTATTTT. Residues: CASSMIGLAGASGVKYF.